A single T cell receptor beta chain is shown here with its context. Germline values: CDR1 MDHEN, CDR2 SYDVKM. The CDR3 totals 14 residues. V lost 4 bases and J lost 6, with 12 bases in between. This sample is drawn from a study of blood T cell repertoires in COVID-19. Study in general: From the United States, Italy and Spain came samples of acute and convalescent COVID-19. PBMCs, B-cell-depleted T cells, or T cells were the source of the cDNA or gDNA that made up the material.

Original analysis: Reference gene primer amplification gave nucleated cell count estimates. The data were produced by immunoSEQ multiplex PCR, yet TCRdb's version contains in-frame clones alone and is incomplete. From that table come the V and J calls and clone size; the DNA was used to work out D and trimming. Among around 500,000 clones listed, 70% to 90% were seen once. Sequencing used peripheral blood. The receptor's source is a human donor in a cohort sampled during active COVID-19. The V gene is TRBV28, the J gene TRBJ1-4, with D perhaps TRBD1 (6 bases). The CDR3 protein is CASSSQGPHEKLFF. Written as DNA, the CDR3 is TGTGCCAGCAGTTCACAGGGTCCCCATGAAAAACTGTTTTTT. Variable domain in full (rest from reference TRBV28 and TRBJ1-4): DVKVTQSSRYLVKRTGEKVFLECVQDMDHENMFWYRQDPGLGLRLIYFSYDVKMKEKGDIPEGYSVSREKKERFSLILESASTNQTSMYLCASSSQGPHEKLFFGSGTQLSVL.